The rows below give T cell receptor beta chains drawn from one sample of a study of cytomegalovirus exposure and HLA in healthy donors. The assay was immunoSEQ multiplex PCR, and TCRdb's table has in-frame clones only and misses some. The table has some 170,000 clones, around 69% seen once; the top ten hold approximately 1.3%. The sequenced sample was PBMCs. The receptors come from a man between 60 and 75 years old in good health and CMV-seronegative. Each CDR3 is given with its conserved first and last residue. D genes are given only for firm matches. The size field is filled for only some rows; it gives once, few, many or a size class.

j_call clone_size v_call d_call cdr3_nt cdr3_aa
TRBJ2-5 NA TRBV5-1 NA TGCGCCAGCAGCTTGGACAGGTTCGAGGAGACCCAGTACTTC CASSLDRFEETQYF
TRBJ2-7 NA TRBV9 TRBD1 TGTGCCAGCAGCGTAGCAGGGGGAGCAGAATACGAGCAGTACTTC CASSVAGGAEYEQYF
TRBJ2-7 NA TRBV7-6 TRBD1 TGTGCCAGCAGCTTAGCGGGGGGACAGGGGGCCTACGAGCAGTACTTC CASSLAGGQGAYEQYF
TRBJ2-3 NA TRBV10-3 NA TGTGCCATCAGTGAAGGGGGGAGGGCCGTGGATACGCAGTATTTT CAISEGGRAVDTQYF
TRBJ2-5 NA TRBV7-9 NA TGTGCCAGCGGGCCCTGGAGGGGCCGCCAAGAGACCCAGTACTTC CASGPWRGRQETQYF
TRBJ1-1 NA TRBV7-2 NA TGTGCCAGCAGCTTCTCTCCGAACACTGAAGCTTTCTTT CASSFSPNTEAFF
TRBJ2-7 NA TRBV7-2 NA TGTGCCAGTAGCCCGCTGACACCAAACTACGAGCAGTACTTC CASSPLTPNYEQYF
TRBJ2-3 NA TRBV2 TRBD2 TGTGCCAGCAGTGAAGTCCCGGGGGGGTCGCAGTATTTT CASSEVPGGSQYF
TRBJ2-3 NA TRBV11-3 NA TGTGCCAGCAGCTCCGGCGGCGATTACACAGATACGCAGTATTTT CASSSGGDYTDTQYF
TRBJ1-2 few TRBV10-1 NA TGCGCCAGCAGTCCCGGACAGTTCTATGGCTACACCTTC CASSPGQFYGYTF
TRBJ1-2 NA TRBV28 NA TGTGCCAGCTCACTCCGGGGATATGGCTACACCTTC CASSLRGYGYTF
TRBJ2-3 NA TRBV6-5 NA TGTGCCAGCAGCATCGACAGTGTGCGCACAGATACGCAGTATTTT CASSIDSVRTDTQYF
TRBJ2-5 NA TRBV5-4 NA TGTGCCAGCAGCTTGGCCATTTTTGAGACCCAGTACTTC CASSLAIFETQYF
TRBJ1-1 NA TRBV5-8 NA TGTGCCAGCAGCTTGATCGGGAACACTGAAGCTTTCTTT CASSLIGNTEAFF
TRBJ1-6 few TRBV10-3 NA TGTGCCATCAGTGCTCTGGACAGCTATAATTCACCCCTCCACTTT CAISALDSYNSPLHF
TRBJ1-2 once TRBV28 NA TGTGCCAGCAGTTCGTCCGGGGCAGGGGATGGCTACACCTTC CASSSSGAGDGYTF
TRBJ2-7 NA TRBV7-2 NA TGTGCCAGCAGCTTAGCGACGCGGGGGCCCTCCTCCTACGAGCAGTACTTC CASSLATRGPSSYEQYF
TRBJ2-3 NA TRBV19 NA TGTGCCAGTAGCCCCGTAAGCTCCGGTTTTGATACGCAGTATTTT CASSPVSSGFDTQYF
TRBJ2-5 NA TRBV7-8 NA TGTGCCAGCAGCTTGATGAGACCGGGAGAGACCCAGTACTTC CASSLMRPGETQYF
TRBJ2-3 NA TRBV10-3 TRBD2 TGTGCCATCAGGACTCAAGAGGGACTAGCGGGTGGGGGGCCCACAGATACGCAGTATTTT CAIRTQEGLAGGGPTDTQYF
TRBJ2-1 few TRBV6-4 NA TGTGCCAGCAGTGACTCAGGGGGAGAGGGTTACAATGAGCAGTTCTTC CASSDSGGEGYNEQFF
TRBJ2-1 NA TRBV7-2 NA TGTGCCAGCAGCTTCGGCTACCGGGATGAGCAGTTCTTC CASSFGYRDEQFF
TRBJ1-4 few TRBV2 NA TGTGCCAGCAGTGGGGAAGGGGAAGGTGAAAAACTGTTTTTT CASSGEGEGEKLFF
TRBJ2-7 NA TRBV2 NA TGTGCCAGCACCAGACTCGACAGCTTCGAGCAGTACTTC CASTRLDSFEQYF
TRBJ2-5 NA TRBV7-9 TRBD2 TGTGCCAGCAGCCCCGGACTAGCGGGGGGGCCAGAGACCCAGTACTTC CASSPGLAGGPETQYF
TRBJ2-5 NA TRBV5-1 TRBD2 TGCGCCAGCAGACCGACTAGCGGGACTGAGACCCAGTACTTC CASRPTSGTETQYF
TRBJ2-1 NA TRBV10-3 TRBD1 TGTGCCATCAAAGGGACAGGGCGGAATGAGCAGTTCTTC CAIKGTGRNEQFF
TRBJ1-1 NA TRBV5-1 TRBD1 TGCGCCAGCGTTGTTCAGACAGGGGACACTGAAGCTTTCTTT CASVVQTGDTEAFF
TRBJ1-2 NA TRBV6-5 NA TGTGCCAGCAGTTACTCCGCAGGTGTCAACTATGGCTACACCTTC CASSYSAGVNYGYTF
TRBJ2-7 NA TRBV10-2 TRBD2 TGCGCCAGCAGGACTAGCGGGAGCTCCTACGAGCAGTACTTC CASRTSGSSYEQYF
TRBJ2-5 NA TRBV4-1 NA TGCGCCAGCAGCCAAGAGGGGGCAGGGTGGTACCAAGAGACCCAGTACTTC CASSQEGAGWYQETQYF
TRBJ2-7 NA TRBV6-6 NA TGTGCCAGCAGAAATCAGGGGAGTAATTACGAGCAGTACTTC CASRNQGSNYEQYF
TRBJ1-4 NA TRBV28 TRBD1 TGTGCCAGCAGTAACAGGGGGCGTAGATGGCGGGAAAAACTGTTTTTT CASSNRGRRWREKLFF
TRBJ2-5 NA TRBV28 TRBD2 TGTGCCAGCAGTCCCCCCGGCGGGGGGATACAAGAGACCCAGTACTTC CASSPPGGGIQETQYF
TRBJ1-5 NA TRBV4-1 NA TGCGCCAGCAGCCAAGACCGGAGTCGGCCCCAGCATTTT CASSQDRSRPQHF
TRBJ2-1 NA TRBV2 NA TGTGCCAGCAGTGTTGAACAGGGTTCCTACAATGAGCAGTTCTTC CASSVEQGSYNEQFF
TRBJ1-4 NA TRBV2 NA TGTGCCAGCAGTGAAATGGTTCGGAACAGCACAGAAAAACTGTTTTTT CASSEMVRNSTEKLFF
TRBJ1-6 few TRBV9 NA TGTGCCAGCAGCCGGTTCGGGGATTCACCCCTCCACTTT CASSRFGDSPLHF
TRBJ2-7 NA TRBV10-2 TRBD2 TGCGCCAGCAGTGAAAGCGGGAGGGCCAACTCCTACGAGCAGTACTTC CASSESGRANSYEQYF
TRBJ2-1 few TRBV30 TRBD1 TGTGCCTGGAGTCTATGGGACAGGGTGGGGTACAATGAGCAGTTCTTC CAWSLWDRVGYNEQFF
TRBJ2-3 NA TRBV7-2 NA TGTGCCAGCAGCTTAGTAGCCACCTTCGACCTCACAGATACGCAGTATTTT CASSLVATFDLTDTQYF
TRBJ1-2 NA TRBV28 TRBD1 TGTGCCAGCAGTTCCTCCCGCTGGGACAGGGTTTGGGGTTACACCTTC CASSSSRWDRVWGYTF
TRBJ1-1 NA TRBV19 NA TGTGCCAGTAGTATTACAGGGTACACTGAAGCCTTCTTT CASSITGYTEAFF
TRBJ2-2 NA TRBV2 NA TGTGCCAGCAGGCGGGGGCCGGGCGGGGAGCTGTTTTTT CASRRGPGGELFF
TRBJ2-3 NA TRBV7-2 NA TGTGCCAGCAGAGGGGCGAGCACAGATACGCAGTATTTT CASRGASTDTQYF
TRBJ2-2 few TRBV10-3 TRBD1 TGTGCCATCAGCCGGGACAGCAACACCGGGGAGCTGTTTTTT CAISRDSNTGELFF
TRBJ2-7 NA TRBV7-8 TRBD2 TGTGCCAGCAGCTTAGTTGGGAGCGGGGATGCCTACGAGCAGTACTTC CASSLVGSGDAYEQYF
TRBJ1-1 NA TRBV28 NA TGTGCCAGCAGCCACAGGGAATACACTGAAGCTTTCTTT CASSHREYTEAFF
TRBJ2-7 NA TRBV29-1 NA TGCAGCGTGGCTCAGGACTCGTACGAGCAGTACTTC CSVAQDSYEQYF
TRBJ2-5 NA TRBV11-2 TRBD1 TGTGCCAGCAGCTCACAAGACAGGGGGCGTCAAGAGACCCAGTACTTC CASSSQDRGRQETQYF
TRBJ2-7 NA TRBV9 TRBD1 TGTGCCAGCAGCGTAGTTTTAGGGGGACAGGCTTTCACCTACGAGCAGTACTTC CASSVVLGGQAFTYEQYF
TRBJ2-3 NA TRBV4-1 TRBD2 TGCGCCAGCAGCCAAGAAGGGACTAGCGGGGGGCTGATAGATACGCAGTATTTT CASSQEGTSGGLIDTQYF
TRBJ2-2 few TRBV7-7 TRBD1 TGTGCCAGCAGCGCAAGGACAGGGGGCACCGGGGAGCTGTTTTTT CASSARTGGTGELFF
TRBJ1-6 NA TRBV30 NA TGTGCCTGGAGTGGCAGCTCCTATAATTCACCCCTCCACTTT CAWSGSSYNSPLHF
TRBJ2-6 NA TRBV12-2 NA TGTGCACCCTCCGAGGGCTCTGGGGCCAACGTCCTGACTTTC CAPSEGSGANVLTF
TRBJ2-3 NA TRBV27 TRBD2 TGTGCCAGCAGCAGAACTAGCGGGGAGACAGATACGCAGTATTTT CASSRTSGETDTQYF
TRBJ1-2 NA TRBV28 TRBD1 TGTGCCAGCAGTTGGACAGGGGTGAATGGCTACACCTTC CASSWTGVNGYTF